This TCR beta chain is from a study of cytomegalovirus exposure and HLA in healthy donors. Notes on this clone: Its antigen is still unknown.

The PCR contained 60 Vbeta and 13 Jbeta primers. Using immunoSEQ multiplex PCR, the repertoire was profiled, and TCRdb retains in-frame clones only, with some absent. The sample consists of approximately 150,000 clones, 65% to 70% of them appearing once. Donors were ostensibly healthy at sampling, although undocumented immune exposures were probable. The CDR3 has 15 residues. Trimming shortened V by 7 bases and J by 4 bases, and 19 bases separated the two germline ends. The germline V gene encodes CDR1 SGHAT and CDR2 FQDESV (reference sequence). Study-wide findings and caveats: Cytomegalovirus-associated status was assigned to about 160 TCR beta chains. A later analysis linked a missense DCLRE1C variant to TCR beta V- and J-gene trimming.

Sequencing was carried out using PBMCs. This receptor was taken from a man aged 25-45 years in good health and CMV-seropositive. This chain links TRBV11-1 with TRBJ2-5; tentative D call: TRBD2 (6 bases). The CDR3 region has the DNA TGTGCCAGCACCACGGGGGTTAGGAAGACAGAGACCCAGTACTTC. Protein product: CASTTGVRKTETQYF.